The rows below give T cell receptor beta chains drawn from one sample of a study of blood T cell repertoires in COVID-19. TCRdb's copy holds only in-frame clones and misses some; the assay was immunoSEQ multiplex PCR. The table lists under 100,000 clones, roughly 86% of them singletons, with about 10% in the top ten. Specimen: peripheral blood. These receptors were taken from a man aged 60-69 years with acute or convalescent COVID-19. CDR3s include the opening cysteine and the closing phenylalanine or tryptophan. Fields, in order: D gene, V gene, J gene, clone size, CDR3 protein, CDR3 DNA. The D gene is left open where the match is weak. Size is omitted from some rows. Given values are once, few, many or a class for expanded clones.

D gene: TRBD1; V gene: TRBV19; J gene: TRBJ2-1; clone size: -; CDR3 protein: CASKRGQAYYNEQFF; CDR3 DNA: TGTGCCAGTAAGAGGGGACAGGCCTACTACAATGAGCAGTTCTTC
D gene: -; V gene: TRBV29-1; J gene: TRBJ1-5; clone size: few; CDR3 protein: CILSFRDKFWVNNSNQPQHF; CDR3 DNA: TGCATCCTTTCCTTCCGGGACAAATTTTGGGTGAATAATAGCAATCAGCCCCAGCATTTT
D gene: -; V gene: TRBV11-2; J gene: TRBJ1-2; clone size: once; CDR3 protein: CASSLDRTYGYTF; CDR3 DNA: TGTGCCAGCAGCTTAGATAGAACCTATGGCTACACCTTC
D gene: -; V gene: TRBV6-6; J gene: TRBJ1-2; clone size: -; CDR3 protein: CASRTSDSNYGYTF; CDR3 DNA: TGTGCCAGCAGAACGAGCGACAGCAATTATGGCTACACCTTC
D gene: TRBD1; V gene: TRBV7-2; J gene: TRBJ1-3; clone size: -; CDR3 protein: CASSSGTGGNTIYF; CDR3 DNA: TGTGCCAGCAGCTCAGGGACAGGGGGAAACACCATATATTTT
D gene: TRBD2; V gene: TRBV6-2/TRBV6-3; J gene: TRBJ2-3; clone size: -; CDR3 protein: CASSYSMARGDTDTQYF; CDR3 DNA: TGTGCCAGCAGTTACTCGATGGCGCGGGGGGACACAGATACGCAGTATTTT
D gene: -; V gene: TRBV7-2; J gene: TRBJ1-5; clone size: -; CDR3 protein: CASSLVSSHQPQHF; CDR3 DNA: TGTGCCAGCAGCTTAGTTTCTTCTCATCAGCCCCAGCATTTT
D gene: -; V gene: TRBV6-5; J gene: TRBJ1-5; clone size: -; CDR3 protein: CASSRDSNQPQHF; CDR3 DNA: TGTGCCAGCAGCAGGGATAGCAATCAGCCCCAGCATTTT
D gene: -; V gene: TRBV24-1; J gene: TRBJ1-5; clone size: -; CDR3 protein: CATSDSNQPQHF; CDR3 DNA: TGTGCCACCAGTGACTCTAATCAGCCCCAGCATTTT
D gene: TRBD1; V gene: TRBV7-9; J gene: TRBJ2-7; clone size: -; CDR3 protein: CASSLERGQAFF; CDR3 DNA: TGTGCCAGCAGCTTAGAAAGGGGGCAAGCGTTCTTC
D gene: -; V gene: TRBV29-1; J gene: TRBJ1-3; clone size: -; CDR3 protein: CSVASGVGNTIYF; CDR3 DNA: TGCAGCGTTGCATCAGGGGTTGGAAACACCATATATTTT
D gene: TRBD1; V gene: TRBV5-8; J gene: TRBJ2-2; clone size: -; CDR3 protein: CASSTWTGRGGVTGELFF; CDR3 DNA: TGTGCCAGCAGCACCTGGACAGGGAGAGGGGGTGTCACCGGGGAGCTGTTTTTT
D gene: -; V gene: TRBV2; J gene: TRBJ2-7; clone size: -; CDR3 protein: CASGGLGAGASYEQYF; CDR3 DNA: TGTGCCAGCGGGGGACTCGGGGCGGGGGCCTCCTACGAGCAGTACTTC
D gene: TRBD1; V gene: TRBV7-6; J gene: TRBJ2-5; clone size: few; CDR3 protein: CASSSTGTETQYF; CDR3 DNA: TGTGCCAGCAGCTCGACAGGGACAGAGACCCAGTACTTC
D gene: TRBD1; V gene: TRBV30; J gene: TRBJ1-4; clone size: -; CDR3 protein: CAWSGGQGSNEKLFF; CDR3 DNA: TGTGCCTGGAGTGGGGGACAGGGCTCTAATGAAAAACTGTTTTTT
D gene: -; V gene: TRBV23-1; J gene: TRBJ2-1; clone size: -; CDR3 protein: CASTRRGFSSYNEQFF; CDR3 DNA: TGCGCCAGCACAAGGCGGGGCTTCAGCTCCTACAATGAGCAGTTCTTC
D gene: -; V gene: TRBV11-2; J gene: TRBJ1-2; clone size: once; CDR3 protein: CASSLSQGRDGYTF; CDR3 DNA: TGTGCCAGCAGCTTATCACAGGGTCGAGATGGCTACACCTTC
D gene: TRBD1; V gene: TRBV6-5; J gene: TRBJ2-1; clone size: -; CDR3 protein: CASTGTASYNEQFF; CDR3 DNA: TGTGCCAGCACCGGGACAGCCTCCTACAATGAGCAGTTCTTC
D gene: -; V gene: TRBV18; J gene: TRBJ1-4; clone size: -; CDR3 protein: CASSPPASNEKLFF; CDR3 DNA: TGTGCCAGCTCACCACCGGCCAGTAATGAAAAACTGTTTTTT
D gene: TRBD1; V gene: TRBV19; J gene: TRBJ2-2; clone size: few; CDR3 protein: CAPIQGAPNTGELFF; CDR3 DNA: TGTGCCCCAATACAGGGGGCCCCGAACACCGGGGAGCTGTTTTTT
D gene: -; V gene: TRBV5-1; J gene: TRBJ2-1; clone size: -; CDR3 protein: CASSRQGLAEQFF; CDR3 DNA: TGCGCCAGCAGCCGACAGGGACTCGCTGAGCAGTTCTTC
D gene: -; V gene: TRBV28; J gene: TRBJ2-7; clone size: -; CDR3 protein: CASTLGAYEQYF; CDR3 DNA: TGTGCCAGCACCCTAGGGGCCTACGAGCAGTACTTC
D gene: TRBD2; V gene: TRBV5-5; J gene: TRBJ2-7; clone size: -; CDR3 protein: CASSPTPSGSYEQYF; CDR3 DNA: TGTGCCAGCAGCCCGACTCCTAGCGGAAGCTACGAGCAGTACTTC
D gene: TRBD1; V gene: TRBV13; J gene: TRBJ2-2; clone size: -; CDR3 protein: CASSFSQGAMDRTGELFF; CDR3 DNA: TGTGCCAGCAGCTTCTCACAGGGGGCGATGGACCGGACCGGGGAGCTGTTTTTT
D gene: -; V gene: TRBV18; J gene: TRBJ2-6; clone size: -; CDR3 protein: CASSLALSTGANVLTF; CDR3 DNA: TGTGCCAGCTCATTAGCGCTATCCACTGGGGCCAACGTCCTGACTTTC
D gene: TRBD2; V gene: TRBV11-2; J gene: TRBJ2-7; clone size: -; CDR3 protein: CASSSPGIASGVGQYF; CDR3 DNA: TGTGCCAGCAGCTCCCCAGGAATCGCTAGCGGGGTCGGTCAGTACTTC
D gene: TRBD1; V gene: TRBV27; J gene: TRBJ2-5; clone size: -; CDR3 protein: CASSYRGRETQYF; CDR3 DNA: TGTGCCAGCAGTTACAGGGGGAGGGAGACCCAGTACTTC
D gene: TRBD1; V gene: TRBV28; J gene: TRBJ1-5; clone size: -; CDR3 protein: CASSLFGTDSNQPQHF; CDR3 DNA: TGTGCCAGCAGTTTATTTGGGACAGATAGTAATCAGCCCCAGCATTTT
D gene: -; V gene: TRBV30; J gene: TRBJ1-5; clone size: few; CDR3 protein: CAWNQGPNQPQHF; CDR3 DNA: TGTGCCTGGAATCAGGGGCCTAATCAGCCCCAGCATTTT
D gene: -; V gene: TRBV6-5; J gene: TRBJ1-2; clone size: -; CDR3 protein: CASSSTGLYGYTF; CDR3 DNA: TGTGCCAGCAGCTCCACAGGCCTCTATGGCTACACCTTC
D gene: TRBD2; V gene: TRBV24-1; J gene: TRBJ2-3; clone size: -; CDR3 protein: CATSDPPSGRATDTQYF; CDR3 DNA: TGTGCCACCAGTGATCCTCCTAGCGGGAGAGCCACAGATACGCAGTATTTT
D gene: TRBD2; V gene: TRBV19; J gene: TRBJ2-2; clone size: -; CDR3 protein: CAISPGLAGNTGELFF; CDR3 DNA: TGTGCCATCTCTCCGGGGCTAGCGGGGAACACCGGGGAGCTGTTTTTT
D gene: TRBD2; V gene: TRBV9; J gene: TRBJ2-3; clone size: few; CDR3 protein: CASSDGGASTDTQYF; CDR3 DNA: TGTGCCAGCAGCGACGGGGGGGCAAGCACAGATACGCAGTATTTT
D gene: TRBD1; V gene: TRBV5-1; J gene: TRBJ1-4; clone size: -; CDR3 protein: CASSAGTVATNEKLFF; CDR3 DNA: TGCGCCAGCAGCGCCGGGACAGTTGCAACTAATGAAAAACTGTTTTTT
D gene: -; V gene: TRBV6-1; J gene: TRBJ1-2; clone size: -; CDR3 protein: CASSEERHYGYTF; CDR3 DNA: TGTGCCAGCAGTGAGGAGCGACACTATGGCTACACCTTC
D gene: -; V gene: TRBV6-2/TRBV6-3; J gene: TRBJ1-3; clone size: -; CDR3 protein: CASSSPDRSPGNTIYF; CDR3 DNA: TGTGCCAGCAGTTCTCCAGACAGATCTCCTGGAAACACCATATATTTT
D gene: -; V gene: TRBV6-6; J gene: TRBJ2-5; clone size: -; CDR3 protein: CASIMWGGETQYF; CDR3 DNA: TGTGCCAGCATCATGTGGGGAGGCGAGACCCAGTACTTC
D gene: -; V gene: TRBV10-3; J gene: TRBJ1-1; clone size: -; CDR3 protein: CAISDGQMNTEAFF; CDR3 DNA: TGTGCCATCAGTGACGGACAAATGAACACTGAAGCTTTCTTT
D gene: TRBD1; V gene: TRBV5-6; J gene: TRBJ1-5; clone size: -; CDR3 protein: CASSLRWTGGNQPQHF; CDR3 DNA: TGTGCCAGCAGCTTGAGGTGGACAGGGGGAAATCAGCCCCAGCATTTT
D gene: TRBD2; V gene: TRBV7-2; J gene: TRBJ2-1; clone size: -; CDR3 protein: CASRPWAAGSAYNEQFF; CDR3 DNA: TGTGCCAGCCGGCCCTGGGCAGCGGGGAGTGCTTACAATGAGCAGTTCTTC
D gene: -; V gene: TRBV2; J gene: TRBJ1-1; clone size: -; CDR3 protein: CASQGRVNTEAFF; CDR3 DNA: TGTGCCAGCCAGGGGAGGGTGAACACTGAAGCTTTCTTT
D gene: -; V gene: TRBV15; J gene: TRBJ2-7; clone size: -; CDR3 protein: CATSRDQGWTYEQYF; CDR3 DNA: TGTGCCACCAGCAGAGACCAGGGGTGGACCTACGAGCAGTACTTC